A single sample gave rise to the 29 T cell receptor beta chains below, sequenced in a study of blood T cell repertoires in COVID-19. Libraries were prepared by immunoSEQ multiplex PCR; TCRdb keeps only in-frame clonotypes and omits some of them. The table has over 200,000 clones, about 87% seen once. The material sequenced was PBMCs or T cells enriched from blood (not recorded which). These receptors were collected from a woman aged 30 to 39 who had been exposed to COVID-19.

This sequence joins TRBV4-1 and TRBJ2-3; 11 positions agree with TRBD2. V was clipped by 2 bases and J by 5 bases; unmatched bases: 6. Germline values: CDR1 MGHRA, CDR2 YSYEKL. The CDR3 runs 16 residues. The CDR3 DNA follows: TGCGCCAGCAGCCAATCTAGCGGGAGGTGGGGAGATACGCAGTATTTT. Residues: CASSQSSGRWGDTQYF.

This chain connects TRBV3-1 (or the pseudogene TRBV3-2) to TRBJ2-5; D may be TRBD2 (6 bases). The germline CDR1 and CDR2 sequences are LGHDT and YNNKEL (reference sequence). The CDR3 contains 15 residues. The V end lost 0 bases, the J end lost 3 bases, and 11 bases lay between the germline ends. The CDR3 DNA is TGTGCCAGCAGCCAAGATCGGTGGGAGGAAGAGACCCAGTACTTC. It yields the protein CASSQDRWEEETQYF.

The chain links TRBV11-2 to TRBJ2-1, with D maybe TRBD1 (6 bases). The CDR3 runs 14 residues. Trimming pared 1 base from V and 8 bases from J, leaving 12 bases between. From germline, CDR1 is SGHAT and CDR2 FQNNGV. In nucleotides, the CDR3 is TGTGCCAGCAGCTTAGTTCACAGGGACCATGAGCAGTTCTTC. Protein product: CASSLVHRDHEQFF.

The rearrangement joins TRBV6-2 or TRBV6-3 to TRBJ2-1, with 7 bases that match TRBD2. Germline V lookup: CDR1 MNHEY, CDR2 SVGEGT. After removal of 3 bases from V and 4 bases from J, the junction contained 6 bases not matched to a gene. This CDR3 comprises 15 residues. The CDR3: CASSYLGGEYNEQFF. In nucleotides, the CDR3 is TGTGCCAGCAGTTATTTGGGGGGGGAATACAATGAGCAGTTCTTC.

In DNA, the CDR3 is TGCGCCAGCTCAGGAGACAGGCTAGGCTACACCTTC. It is translated as CASSGDRLGYTF. V gene TRBV5-1 combines with J gene TRBJ1-2; perhaps TRBD1 as D (6 bases). The germline V gene has CDR1 SGHRS and CDR2 YFSETQ. The CDR3 has 12 amino acids. The V gene lost 7 bases and the J gene lost 8 bases, with 15 bases spanning the gap.

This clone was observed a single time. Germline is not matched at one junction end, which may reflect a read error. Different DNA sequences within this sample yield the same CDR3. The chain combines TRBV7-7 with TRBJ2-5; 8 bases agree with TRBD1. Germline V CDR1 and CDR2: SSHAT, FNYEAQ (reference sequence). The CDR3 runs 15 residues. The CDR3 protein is CASSIGQGTQETQYF. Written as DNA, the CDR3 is TGTGCTAGCAGCATAGGACAGGGCACACAGGAGACCCAGTACTTC.

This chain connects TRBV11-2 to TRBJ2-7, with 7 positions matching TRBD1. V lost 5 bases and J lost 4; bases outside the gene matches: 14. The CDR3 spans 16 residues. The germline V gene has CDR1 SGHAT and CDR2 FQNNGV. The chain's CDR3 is CASSPISRQGGYEQYF. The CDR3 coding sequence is TGTGCCAGCAGCCCCATTTCGCGACAGGGCGGTTACGAGCAGTACTTC.

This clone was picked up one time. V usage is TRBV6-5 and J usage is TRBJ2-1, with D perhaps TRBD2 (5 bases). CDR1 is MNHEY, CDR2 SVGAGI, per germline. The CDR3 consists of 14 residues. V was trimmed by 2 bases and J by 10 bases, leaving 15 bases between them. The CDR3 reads CASSYRTGPGEQFF. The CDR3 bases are TGTGCCAGCAGTTACCGGACGGGTCCGGGGGAGCAGTTCTTC.

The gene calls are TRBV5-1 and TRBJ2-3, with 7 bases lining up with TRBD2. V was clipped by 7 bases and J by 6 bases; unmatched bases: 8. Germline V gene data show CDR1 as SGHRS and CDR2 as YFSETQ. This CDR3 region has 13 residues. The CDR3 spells CASWRELTDTQYF. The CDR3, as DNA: TGCGCCAGCTGGCGGGAGCTCACTGATACGCAGTATTTT.

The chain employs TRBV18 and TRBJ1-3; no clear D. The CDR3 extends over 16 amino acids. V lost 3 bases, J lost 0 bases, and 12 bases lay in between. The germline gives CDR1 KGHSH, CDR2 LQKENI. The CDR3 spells CASSPVDGDSGNTIYF. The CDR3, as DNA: TGTGCCAGCTCACCGGTGGACGGGGACTCTGGAAACACCATATATTTT.

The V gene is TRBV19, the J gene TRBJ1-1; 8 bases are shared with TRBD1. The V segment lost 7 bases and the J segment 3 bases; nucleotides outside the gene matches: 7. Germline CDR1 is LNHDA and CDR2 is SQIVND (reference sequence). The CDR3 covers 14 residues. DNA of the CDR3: TGTGCCAGTACCCCGGACAGGGAGGACACTGAAGCTTTCTTT. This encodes CASTPDREDTEAFF. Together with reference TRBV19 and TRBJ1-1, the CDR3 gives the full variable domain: DGGITQSPKYLFRKEGQNVTLSCEQNLNHDAMYWYRQDPGQGLRLIYYSQIVNDFQKGDIAEGYSVSREKKESFPLTVTSAQKNPTAFYLCASTPDREDTEAFFGQGTRLTVV.

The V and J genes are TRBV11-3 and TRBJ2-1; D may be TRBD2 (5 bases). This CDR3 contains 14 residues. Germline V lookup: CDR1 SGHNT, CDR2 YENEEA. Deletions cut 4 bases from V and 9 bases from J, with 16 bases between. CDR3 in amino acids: CASSSDPAAGEQFF. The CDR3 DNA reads TGTGCCAGCAGCTCAGATCCTGCGGCGGGTGAGCAGTTCTTC.

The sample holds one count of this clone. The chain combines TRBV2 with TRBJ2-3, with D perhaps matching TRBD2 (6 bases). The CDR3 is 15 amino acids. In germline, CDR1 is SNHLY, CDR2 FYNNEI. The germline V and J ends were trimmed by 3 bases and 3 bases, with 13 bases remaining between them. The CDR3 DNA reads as TGTGCCAGCAGTGAGGCACTAGCAAGGACAGATACGCAGTATTTT. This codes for CASSEALARTDTQYF. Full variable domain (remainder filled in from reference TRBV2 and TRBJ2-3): EPEVTQTPSHQVTQMGQEVILRCVPISNHLYFYWYRQILGQKVEFLVSFYNNEISEKSEIFDDQFSVERPDGSNFTLKIRSTKLEDSAMYFCASSEALARTDTQYFGPGTRLTVL.

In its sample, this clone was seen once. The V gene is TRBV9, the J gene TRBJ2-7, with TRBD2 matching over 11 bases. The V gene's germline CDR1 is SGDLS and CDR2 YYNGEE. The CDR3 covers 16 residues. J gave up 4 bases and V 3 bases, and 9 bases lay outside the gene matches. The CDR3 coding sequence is TGTGCCAGCAGCGCCTTTGGTAGCGGGAGGGGATACGAGCAGTACTTC. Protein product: CASSAFGSGRGYEQYF.

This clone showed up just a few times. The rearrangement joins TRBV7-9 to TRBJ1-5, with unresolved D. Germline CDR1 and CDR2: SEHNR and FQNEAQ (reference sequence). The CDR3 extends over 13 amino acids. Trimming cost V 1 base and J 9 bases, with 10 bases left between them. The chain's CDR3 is CASSLDVPGPQHF. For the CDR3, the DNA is TGTGCCAGCAGCTTAGACGTCCCGGGGCCCCAGCATTTT. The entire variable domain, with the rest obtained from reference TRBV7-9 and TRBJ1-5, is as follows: DTGVSQNPRHKITKRGQNVTFRCDPISEHNRLYWYRQTLGQGPEFLTYFQNEAQLEKSRLLSDRFSAERPKGSFSTLEIQRTEQGDSAMYLCASSLDVPGPQHFGDGTRLSIL.

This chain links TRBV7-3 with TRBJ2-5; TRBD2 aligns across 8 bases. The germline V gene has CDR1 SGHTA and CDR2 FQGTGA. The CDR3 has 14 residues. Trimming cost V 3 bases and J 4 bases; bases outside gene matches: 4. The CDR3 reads CASSFRAGGETQYF. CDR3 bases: TGTGCCAGCAGCTTTAGGGCGGGAGGAGAGACCCAGTACTTC.

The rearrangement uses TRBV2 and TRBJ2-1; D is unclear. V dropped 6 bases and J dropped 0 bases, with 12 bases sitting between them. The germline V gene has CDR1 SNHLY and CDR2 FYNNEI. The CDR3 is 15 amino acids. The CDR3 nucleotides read TGTGCCAGCAGGATCGGCGGCAGCTCCTACAATGAGCAGTTCTTC. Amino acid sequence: CASRIGGSSYNEQFF.

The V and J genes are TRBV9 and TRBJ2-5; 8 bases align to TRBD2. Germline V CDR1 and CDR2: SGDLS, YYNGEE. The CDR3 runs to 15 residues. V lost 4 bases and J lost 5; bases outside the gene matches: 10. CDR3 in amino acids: CASSTSSGGWETQYF. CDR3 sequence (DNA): TGTGCCAGCAGCACAAGCAGCGGGGGATGGGAGACCCAGTACTTC.

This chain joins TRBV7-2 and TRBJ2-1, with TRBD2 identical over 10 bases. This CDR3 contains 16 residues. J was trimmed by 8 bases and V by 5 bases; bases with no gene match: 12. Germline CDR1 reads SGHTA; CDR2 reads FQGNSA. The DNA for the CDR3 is TGTGCCAGCAGCCCGTTCATAGCGGGAGGACGCCATGAGCAGTTCTTC. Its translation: CASSPFIAGGRHEQFF.

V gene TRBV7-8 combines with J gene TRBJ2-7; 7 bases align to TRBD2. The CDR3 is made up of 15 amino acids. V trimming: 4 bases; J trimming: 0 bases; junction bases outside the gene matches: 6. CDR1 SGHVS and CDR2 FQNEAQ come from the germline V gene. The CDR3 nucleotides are TGTGCCAGCAGCTCCTCCGGGACTATCTCCTACGAGCAGTACTTC. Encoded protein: CASSSSGTISYEQYF.

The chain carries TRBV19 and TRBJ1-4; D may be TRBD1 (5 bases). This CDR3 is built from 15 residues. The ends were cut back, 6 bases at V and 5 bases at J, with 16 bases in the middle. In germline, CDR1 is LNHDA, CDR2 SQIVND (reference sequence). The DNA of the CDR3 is TGTGCCAGTAGCCTCCGAAGGGGCTCGAATGAAAAACTGTTTTTT. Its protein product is CASSLRRGSNEKLFF.

The CDR3 DNA reads TGCGCCAGCGCCTTACGGGGACAGGGAATCTCACGGGGCACTGAAGCTTTCTTT. Translation: CASALRGQGISRGTEAFF. The chain couples TRBV5-1 to TRBJ1-1; 9 nucleotides agree with TRBD1. The V segment lost 7 bases and the J segment 4 bases; nucleotides outside the gene matches: 20. CDR1 and CDR2 from the germline V gene are SGHRS and YFSETQ. This CDR3 has 18 residues.

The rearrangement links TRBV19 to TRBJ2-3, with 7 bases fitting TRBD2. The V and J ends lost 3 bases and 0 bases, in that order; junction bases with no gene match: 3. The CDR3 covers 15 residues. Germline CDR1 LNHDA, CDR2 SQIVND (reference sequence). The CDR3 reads CASSMGLISTDTQYF. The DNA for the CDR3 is TGTGCCAGTAGTATGGGACTAATCAGCACAGATACGCAGTATTTT.

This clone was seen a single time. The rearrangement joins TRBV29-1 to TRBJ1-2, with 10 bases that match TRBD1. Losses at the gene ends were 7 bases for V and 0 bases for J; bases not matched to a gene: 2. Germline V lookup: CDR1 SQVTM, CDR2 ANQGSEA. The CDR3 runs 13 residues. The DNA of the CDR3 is TGCAGCGCGGGACAGGGGTCTAACTATGGCTACACCTTC. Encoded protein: CSAGQGSNYGYTF.

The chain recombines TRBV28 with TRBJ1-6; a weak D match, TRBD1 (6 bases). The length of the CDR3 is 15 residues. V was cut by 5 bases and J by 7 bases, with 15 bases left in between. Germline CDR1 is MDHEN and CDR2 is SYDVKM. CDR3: CASSPTQGTNSPLHF. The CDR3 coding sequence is TGTGCCAGCAGTCCGACCCAGGGGACCAATTCACCCCTCCACTTT.

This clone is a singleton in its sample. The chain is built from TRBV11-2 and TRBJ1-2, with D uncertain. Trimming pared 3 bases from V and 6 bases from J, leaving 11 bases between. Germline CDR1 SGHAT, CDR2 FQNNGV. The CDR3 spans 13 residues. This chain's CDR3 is CASSFRELHGYTF. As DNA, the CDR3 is TGTGCCAGCAGCTTTCGGGAACTGCATGGCTACACCTTC.

The CDR3 protein is CASSFGPTSGTDTQYF. The CDR3, as DNA: TGCGCCAGCAGCTTCGGACCGACTAGCGGTACAGATACGCAGTATTTT. V is TRBV5-1 and J is TRBJ2-3; 9 bases map to TRBD2. V shed 2 bases and J 3 bases; nucleotides not matched to a gene: 7. Germline CDR1 and CDR2: SGHRS and YFSETQ. The CDR3 is 16 amino acids.

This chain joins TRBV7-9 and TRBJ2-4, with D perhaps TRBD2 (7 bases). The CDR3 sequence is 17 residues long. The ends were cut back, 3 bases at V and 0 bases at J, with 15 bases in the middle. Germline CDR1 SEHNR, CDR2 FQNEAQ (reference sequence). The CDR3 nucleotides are TGTGCCAGCAGCTTCACCCAAGGGGGGGTAGCCAAAAACATTCAGTACTTC. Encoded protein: CASSFTQGGVAKNIQYF.

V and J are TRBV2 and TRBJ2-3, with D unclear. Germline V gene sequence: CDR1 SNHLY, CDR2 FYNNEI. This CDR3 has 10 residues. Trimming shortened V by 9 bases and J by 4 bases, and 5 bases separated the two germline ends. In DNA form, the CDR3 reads TGTGCCAGTTCGGCAGATACGCAGTATTTT. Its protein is CASSADTQYF.